This T cell receptor beta chain was retrieved from a study of T cell repertoires in cytomegalovirus infection. On the study more broadly: Peptides in the study included HLA-C-restricted and HLA-B-restricted CMV epitopes. Matching HLA type and CMV infection were both indicated by public TCR beta signatures. Notes on the study in general: The response measured ex vivo was dominated by TCR beta clonotypes (HLA-C-restricted and CMV-specific).

In regard to this clonotype: As yet, its antigen is unknown.

MiXCR, applied by TCRdb to the reads, yields one record per CDR3 protein. Of about 20,000 distinct CDR3 sequences detected, approximately 39% appear once; the ten largest clones hold approximately 93%. CDR1 SGHNT and CDR2 YENEEA come from the germline V gene. CDR3 length: 14 residues. The germline V and J ends were trimmed by 4 bases and 5 bases, with 12 bases remaining between them. Sequencing used CD8+ T cells from cultured PBMCs, obtained from culture after CMV antigen stimulation. The chain carries TRBV11-3 and TRBJ2-4; possibly TRBD1 for D (5 bases). This receptor was identified in a human donor in good health (CMV status not recorded). Some clones in this sample may be carry-over from other donors' samples. CDR3 nucleotides: TGTGCCAGCAGCTACCAGGACACCGAAAACATTCAGTACTTC. Amino acids: CASSYQDTENIQYF.